These 25 T cell receptor beta chains were all obtained from the same sample, sequenced in a study of cytomegalovirus exposure and HLA in healthy donors. In the PCR, 60 Vbeta and 13 Jbeta primers were used. Only in-frame clones appear in the TCRdb table, and some are missing; sequencing was by immunoSEQ multiplex PCR. The sample carries about 92,000 clones, around 77% recorded once. Sequencing input: PBMCs. The receptor source for this set is a man between 45 and 60 years old in good health and CMV-seropositive.

V is TRBV7-6 and J is TRBJ2-7, with D tentatively TRBD2 (6 bases). Germline CDR1 SGHVS, CDR2 FNYEAQ. The CDR3 runs 14 residues. V lost 8 bases, J lost 7 bases, and 21 bases lay in between. CDR3: CASSRDSPSGEQYF. CDR3 coding DNA: TGTGCCAGCTCCCGGGACTCGCCCTCGGGGGAGCAGTACTTC.

The V and J genes are TRBV28 and TRBJ2-7, with D maybe TRBD1 (6 bases). Trimming cost V 7 bases and J 2 bases, with 15 bases left between them. Germline V lookup: CDR1 MDHEN, CDR2 SYDVKM. The CDR3 is made up of 14 amino acids. As DNA, the CDR3 is TGTGCCAGCACCGGGACAACGTTAACCTACGAGCAGTACTTC. Encoded protein: CASTGTTLTYEQYF.

The rearrangement links TRBV4-2 to TRBJ2-5, with 9 bases lining up with TRBD2. The CDR3 has 16 amino acids. The germline V gene has CDR1 LGHNA and CDR2 YNFKEQ. V lost 0 bases and J lost 0; bases outside the gene matches: 2. The CDR3 is CASSQETSGYQETQYF. DNA of the CDR3: TGTGCCAGCAGCCAAGAGACTAGCGGCTACCAAGAGACCCAGTACTTC.

The chain links TRBV27 to TRBJ1-5; 7 nucleotides agree with TRBD1. CDR1 MNHEY and CDR2 SMNVEV come from the germline V gene (reference sequence). Trimming at V came to 6 bases and at J to 7 bases, leaving 12 bases not matched to a gene. CDR3 length: 15 amino acids. This CDR3 is CASRADGQARQPQHF. The CDR3 DNA is TGTGCCAGCAGGGCAGATGGACAGGCAAGGCAGCCCCAGCATTTT.

This clone has only a few counts. A read error may produce the germline difference seen at one junction end. In nucleotides, the CDR3 is TGCGCCAGCAGCCAAGATCTTCACAGCTATGGCTACCCCTTC. Its protein product is CASSQDLHSYGYPF. V is TRBV4-3 and J is TRBJ1-2, with D hard to call. This CDR3 is built from 14 residues. The germline gives CDR1 LGHNA, CDR2 YSLEER.

The chain couples TRBV7-2 to TRBJ2-5; TRBD1 matches 7 bases. V lost 5 bases, J lost 4 bases, and 7 bases stayed unmatched. CDR3 length: 14 amino acids. Germline V CDR1 and CDR2: SGHTA, FQGNSA. The CDR3 is CASSEGGGLETQYF. The DNA for the CDR3 is TGTGCCAGCAGCGAAGGGGGCGGTTTAGAGACCCAGTACTTC.

The chain joins TRBV7-2 to TRBJ1-3; D remains ambiguous. The CDR3 is 16 residues long. Germline V gives CDR1 SGHTA, CDR2 FQGNSA. The V end lost 1 base, the J end lost 0 bases, and 10 bases lay between the germline ends. The CDR3 sequence is CASSLGPGNSGNTIYF. In DNA, the CDR3 is TGTGCCAGCAGCTTAGGCCCGGGTAACTCTGGAAACACCATATATTTT.

This chain joins TRBV5-6 and TRBJ2-7, with D perhaps TRBD1 (5 bases). This CDR3 is built from 13 residues. V gave up 4 bases and J gave up 2 bases, with 10 bases separating them. The germline V gene has CDR1 SGHDT and CDR2 YYEEEE. Here the CDR3 reads CASSTDSAYEQYF. In nucleotides, the CDR3 is TGTGCCAGCAGCACCGACAGCGCCTACGAGCAGTACTTC.

This clone was recorded only once. The chain links TRBV6-1 to TRBJ2-2; maybe TRBD1 (5 bases). V was clipped by 3 bases and J by 6 bases, with 17 bases between them. The CDR3 has 16 amino acids. Germline V lookup: CDR1 MNHNS, CDR2 SASEGT. CDR3 protein: CASSDLGKLTAGELFF. DNA for the CDR3: TGTGCCAGCAGTGATTTGGGAAAACTGACAGCCGGGGAGCTGTTTTTT.

The rearrangement joins TRBV28 to TRBJ1-2; D is perhaps TRBD1 (5 bases). Germline CDR1 is MDHEN and CDR2 is SYDVKM. This CDR3 has 15 amino acids. With 4 bases removed from V and 6 bases from J, the gap between germline ends came to 18 bases. The CDR3 nucleotides read TGTGCCAGCAGTTCCCTCGACAGTGCGGGGGATGGCTACACCTTC. Encoded protein: CASSSLDSAGDGYTF.

This chain links TRBV5-1 with TRBJ2-5, with 8 bases aligning to TRBD2. Unmatched junction bases numbered 7, after V lost 4 bases and J lost 5 bases. Germline V gene lookup returns CDR1 SGHRS and CDR2 YFSETQ. The CDR3 has 14 residues. The CDR3 nucleotides are TGCGCCAGCAGCACGGGGGGGGCCGGGGAGACCCAGTACTTC. Translated, it gives CASSTGGAGETQYF.

The chain employs TRBV30 and TRBJ1-3; the D is unclear. CDR3 length: 12 residues. CDR1 and CDR2 from the germline V gene are GTSNPN and SVGIG (reference sequence). V was pared by 2 bases and J by 5 bases, with 7 bases between. For the CDR3, the DNA is TGTGCCTGGAGTTCAGTCAGAAACACCATATATTTT. It encodes CAWSSVRNTIYF.

The chain carries TRBV5-1 and TRBJ2-1; D is perhaps TRBD1 (6 bases). V was shortened by 4 bases and J by 8 bases, with 25 bases between the two germline ends. In germline, CDR1 is SGHRS, CDR2 YFSETQ. The CDR3 covers 17 residues. Here the CDR3 DNA reads TGCGCCAGCAGCCGCAAAACTACAGGGCCTTGGGTGGATGAGCAGTTCTTC. Protein: CASSRKTTGPWVDEQFF.

This rearrangement joins TRBV18 to TRBJ2-3; D is ambiguous. Germline V gives CDR1 KGHSH, CDR2 LQKENI. The CDR3 is 14 amino acids. Trimming took 6 bases from V and 2 from J, leaving 12 bases between them. CDR3 DNA sequence: TGTGCCAGCTCCCCGCGGAACCCCACAGATACGCAGTATTTT. It encodes CASSPRNPTDTQYF.

This rearrangement joins TRBV2 to TRBJ1-2; TRBD1 matches 7 bases. CDR1 SNHLY and CDR2 FYNNEI come from the germline V gene. With V trimmed by 8 bases and J by 2 bases, 8 bases remained unmatched. The CDR3 extends over 14 amino acids. CDR3 residues: CASRPTGLNYGYTF. CDR3 coding DNA: TGTGCCAGCCGCCCGACAGGGTTAAACTATGGCTACACCTTC.

The CDR3 sequence is CASSGLASTSTDTQYF. The CDR3 DNA follows: TGTGCCAGCAGTGGCCTAGCTTCAACTAGCACAGATACGCAGTATTTT. The gene calls are TRBV6-4 and TRBJ2-3, with D possibly being TRBD2 (5 bases). CDR1 is MRHNA and CDR2 is SNTAGT in the germline V gene. The CDR3 spans 16 residues. V lost 4 bases and J 0 bases, leaving 14 bases between the germline ends.

The chain couples TRBV28 to TRBJ1-2; TRBD1 is a possible D gene (6 bases). The CDR3 runs to 13 residues. Germline CDR1 MDHEN, CDR2 SYDVKM. Trimming pared 5 bases from V and 5 bases from J, leaving 12 bases between. In nucleotides, the CDR3 is TGTGCCAGCAGTCTTGGACAGCTATATGGCTACACCTTC. Its protein product is CASSLGQLYGYTF.

J is TRBJ1-1 and V is TRBV13; D unresolved. CDR1 PRHDT and CDR2 FYEKMQ come from the germline V gene (reference sequence). Trimming pared 6 bases from V and 1 base from J, leaving 18 bases between. This CDR3 region has 16 residues. The chain's CDR3 is CASRPIRTRPNTEAFF. The CDR3 DNA sequence: TGTGCCAGCAGACCCATCCGAACGCGCCCGAACACTGAAGCTTTCTTT.

Concerning this clone itself: A junction boundary mismatches the germline segment, possibly from a read error. The chain combines TRBV5-1 with TRBJ1-2; D possibly corresponds to TRBD1 (5 bases). Germline V lookup: CDR1 SGHRS, CDR2 YFSETQ. This CDR3 has 15 residues. CDR3 sequence (DNA): TGCGCCAGCGAGGGCAGGGTCATTGGGGCGGGAGGCTACCCCTTC. Its translation: CASEGRVIGAGGYPF.

This chain uses TRBV19 with TRBJ1-5; no clear D gene. The CDR3 extends over 14 amino acids. The germline gives CDR1 LNHDA, CDR2 SQIVND (reference sequence). V was trimmed by 0 bases and J by 4 bases, leaving 7 bases between them. DNA of the CDR3: TGTGCCAGTAGTATAGACAGGAGGAATCAGCCCCAGCATTTT. Translating it yields CASSIDRRNQPQHF. The variable domain in full, completed from reference TRBV19 and TRBJ1-5, reads DGGITQSPKYLFRKEGQNVTLSCEQNLNHDAMYWYRQDPGQGLRLIYYSQIVNDFQKGDIAEGYSVSREKKESFPLTVTSAQKNPTAFYLCASSIDRRNQPQHFGDGTRLSIL.

The chain couples TRBV19 to TRBJ1-2; a possible D gene is TRBD1 (6 bases). V was pared by 5 bases and J by 5 bases, with 18 bases between. The CDR3 totals 15 residues. Per the germline V gene, CDR1 is LNHDA and CDR2 is SQIVND (reference sequence). DNA of the CDR3: TGTGCCAGTAGTCGGACAGAGGCGGTCGGATATGGCTACACCTTC. The encoded protein is CASSRTEAVGYGYTF.

V and J are TRBV18 and TRBJ1-4; TRBD1 aligns across 7 bases. Germline V gene lookup returns CDR1 KGHSH and CDR2 LQKENI. The CDR3 consists of 13 residues. V lost 3 bases to trimming and J lost 8 bases; unmatched junction nucleotides: 3. The DNA for the CDR3 is TGTGCCAGCTCACCCTACAGGGGCGAAAAACTGTTTTTT. Its protein is CASSPYRGEKLFF.

The rearrangement joins TRBV6-1 to TRBJ1-1, with D unclear. This CDR3 contains 14 residues. The germline V gene encodes CDR1 MNHNS and CDR2 SASEGT. Deletions cut 2 bases from V and 6 bases from J, with 13 bases between. Written as DNA, the CDR3 is TGTGCCAGCAGTGAACTCTCCCGAGCTGCTGAAGCTTTCTTT. Translation: CASSELSRAAEAFF.

The chain is built from TRBV27 and TRBJ2-7, with D perhaps TRBD2 (6 bases). V shed 5 bases and J shed 2 bases, with 13 bases lying between them. The CDR3 totals 14 residues. Per the germline V gene, CDR1 is MNHEY and CDR2 is SMNVEV (reference sequence). The CDR3: CASSPPGLPYEQYF. The CDR3 bases are TGTGCCAGCAGTCCACCGGGACTTCCCTACGAGCAGTACTTC.

This clone was detected a few times. V is TRBV18 and J is TRBJ1-1; maybe TRBD1 (6 bases). Between the trimmed V and J ends, which lost 4 bases and 1 base, there was a span of 7 bases. This CDR3 has 13 amino acids. Germline values: CDR1 KGHSH, CDR2 LQKENI. DNA of the CDR3: TGTGCCAGCTCACAGGACAGGAACACTGAAGCTTTCTTT. Protein product: CASSQDRNTEAFF. Combining the CDR3 with reference TRBV18 and TRBJ1-1 gives the whole variable domain NAGVMQNPRHLVRRRGQEARLRCSPMKGHSHVYWYRQLPEEGLKFMVYLQKENIIDESGMPKERFSAEFPKEGPSILRIQQVVRGDSAAYFCASSQDRNTEAFFGQGTRLTVV.